This T cell receptor beta chain came from a study of T-cell reconstitution after alpha-beta-depleted transplantation in children. This clonotype appeared a few times. Antigen unknown. The CDR3 is 14 residues long. Looked up from germline, CDR1 is SGHRS and CDR2 is YFSETQ. Trimming cost V 2 bases and J 9 bases, with 15 bases left between them. Preparing the TCRbeta library involved the use of unique molecular identifiers. Using its own MiXCR run on the PCR reads, TCRdb lists one record per CDR3 protein. This sample has hundreds of thousands of distinct CDR3 sequences, with 10% to 15% found just once. General study points: Where alpha-beta T cells came from about two months after transplant was reportedly several hundred expanded graft clones. It was newly produced T cells that mostly accounted for T-cell counts and diversity one year after transplant.

The receptor comes from a male patient younger than 18 who had a stem cell transplant for acute myeloid leukemia, so the T cells may come from the graft donor. The chain combines TRBV5-1 with TRBJ2-1; D call uncertain. Sequencing was performed on PBMCs, mostly from graft donor cells, taken 360 days after TCRalphabeta/CD19-depleted stem cell transplant. CDR3 nucleotide sequence: TGCGCCAGCAGCTTAATTACAGCTAGGAGTGAGCAGTTCTTC. It encodes CASSLITARSEQFF.